The 2 T cell receptor beta chains below were found in one sample sequenced in a study of OX40 agonist ivuxolimab in advanced cancers. Assay: immunoSEQ multiplex PCR; the TCRdb copy retains only in-frame clones and omits some. The sample lists 35,000 to 45,000 clones, approximately 90% seen once, with around 15% in the top ten. Specimen: CD4+ or CD8+ T cells sorted from blood, collected in a trial of the OX40 agonist ivuxolimab. These receptors were taken from an adult with an advanced solid tumor such as melanoma, head and neck, liver or kidney cancer.

This chain links TRBV7-9 with TRBJ2-7; perhaps TRBD1 as D (5 bases). Germline V CDR1 and CDR2: SEHNR, FQNEAQ (reference sequence). Trimming pared 5 bases from V and 2 bases from J, leaving 13 bases between. This CDR3 is built from 14 residues. CDR3 amino acids: CASSPQQGAYEQYF. As DNA, the CDR3 is TGTGCCAGCAGCCCTCAGCAGGGCGCCTACGAGCAGTACTTC.

In this sample, this clone turned up a few times. This sequence joins TRBV4-1 and TRBJ1-1, with a weak D call TRBD1 (5 bases). This CDR3 contains 15 residues. Trimming took off 0 bases at V and 4 bases at J, with 12 bases between the two ends. The V gene's germline CDR1 is MGHRA and CDR2 YSYEKL. The CDR3 protein is CASSQEQVRGTEAFF. The CDR3 bases are TGCGCCAGCAGCCAAGAACAGGTAAGGGGCACTGAAGCTTTCTTT.